Below, 8 T cell receptor beta chains from the same sample are listed, as sequenced in a study of blood T cell repertoires in COVID-19. Sequencing used immunoSEQ multiplex PCR; TCRdb keeps in-frame clones, though not all of them. Of about 150,000 clones in the sample, about 88% are singletons; the top ten hold about 2.5%. Material: peripheral blood. Receptor source: a human donor in a cohort sampled during active COVID-19.

The chain uses TRBV7-9 and TRBJ2-7, with 8 bases fitting TRBD1. J gave up 1 base and V 5 bases, and 4 bases lay outside the gene matches. Germline V gene data show CDR1 as SEHNR and CDR2 as FQNEAQ (reference sequence). CDR3 size: 14 residues. The CDR3 DNA reads TGTGCCAGCAGCCTCCGACAGGGGTCCTACGAGCAGTACTTC. Residues: CASSLRQGSYEQYF.

The count of this clone is one. The chain uses TRBV14 and TRBJ2-5, with TRBD2 matching 7 bases. Per germline, CDR1 SGHDN and CDR2 FVKESK. The CDR3 runs to 17 residues. Germline trimming cut 0 bases from V and 2 bases from J; bases unmatched to any gene: 9. The CDR3 is CASSQDWRRRGQETQYF. CDR3 sequence (DNA): TGTGCCAGCAGCCAAGATTGGAGGCGGCGGGGGCAAGAGACCCAGTACTTC.

The chain combines TRBV7-2 with TRBJ1-1; D uncertain. The CDR3 is 12 amino acids. Germline CDR1 is SGHTA and CDR2 is FQGNSA. V shed 2 bases and J shed 4 bases, with 5 bases lying between them. CDR3 bases: TGTGCCAGCAGCTTATCTAGCACTGAAGCTTTCTTT. Encoded protein: CASSLSSTEAFF.

The chain couples TRBV5-1 to TRBJ2-1; 11 bases are a match to TRBD2. Germline CDR1 SGHRS, CDR2 YFSETQ. The ends lost 0 bases at V and 7 bases at J; junction bases unmatched: 3. The CDR3 runs to 15 residues. In DNA, the CDR3 is TGCGCCAGCAGCTTGGGACTAGCGGGGCCAAATGAGCAGTTCTTC. It encodes CASSLGLAGPNEQFF.

The chain carries TRBV6-2 or TRBV6-3 and TRBJ1-1, with D hard to call. V was cut by 0 bases and J by 2 bases, with 4 bases left in between. Germline CDR1 and CDR2: MNHEY and SVGEGT. This CDR3 is 13 amino acids long. In nucleotides, the CDR3 is TGTGCCAGCAGTTACTCGAGAAACACTGAAGCTTTCTTT. This translates into CASSYSRNTEAFF.

The chain combines TRBV7-3 with TRBJ2-7; 7 bases map to TRBD1. With 6 bases clipped from V and 1 base from J, the junction kept 9 bases outside the gene matches. CDR3 length: 15 residues. The germline V gene encodes CDR1 SGHTA and CDR2 FQGTGA. DNA for the CDR3: TGTGCCAGCAGTCTAGGTCAGGGGGATTCCTACGAGCAGTACTTC. It specifies CASSLGQGDSYEQYF.

This rearrangement joins TRBV7-3 to TRBJ2-3, with a possible D match to TRBD2 (5 bases). The V gene lost 4 bases and the J gene lost 10 bases, with 21 bases spanning the gap. Germline V gives CDR1 SGHTA, CDR2 FQGTGA. The CDR3 totals 15 residues. CDR3 DNA: TGTGCCAGCAGCTCACAAGCGGCCCTAGATCATTCGCAGTATTTT. Translated: CASSSQAALDHSQYF.

This chain uses TRBV7-2 with TRBJ2-7; 10 bases agree with TRBD1. CDR3 length: 18 residues. V dropped 5 bases and J dropped 5; count of bases not matched to a gene: 18. Germline loops: CDR1 SGHTA, CDR2 FQGNSA. The CDR3 bases are TGTGCCAGCAGCCACCCTGCCTGGGGGGGACAGGGGAACGACGAGCAGTACTTC. Its translation: CASSHPAWGGQGNDEQYF.